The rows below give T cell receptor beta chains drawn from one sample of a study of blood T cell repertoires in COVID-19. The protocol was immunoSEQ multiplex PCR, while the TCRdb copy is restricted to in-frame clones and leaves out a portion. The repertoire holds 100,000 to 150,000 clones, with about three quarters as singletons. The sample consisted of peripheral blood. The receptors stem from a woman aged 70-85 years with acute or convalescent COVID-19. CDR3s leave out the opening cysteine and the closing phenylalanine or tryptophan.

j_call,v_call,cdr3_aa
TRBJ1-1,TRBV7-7,ASSRERNTEAF
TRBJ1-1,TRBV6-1,ASSELGGNTEAF
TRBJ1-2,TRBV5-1,ASSLNGQANYGYT
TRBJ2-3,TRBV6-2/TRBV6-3,ASSYPGGGVTDTQY
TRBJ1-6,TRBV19,ASKWQGADSPLH
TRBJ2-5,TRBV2,ASTGLAGVETQY
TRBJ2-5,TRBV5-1,ASSAGTGGYQETQY
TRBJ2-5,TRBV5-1,ASSTGDRIQETQY
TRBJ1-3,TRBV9,ASSGRDSSGNTIY
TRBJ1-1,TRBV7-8,ASRLEGQMNTEAF
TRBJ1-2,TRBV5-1,ASSAGTGWDYGYT
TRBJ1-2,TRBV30,AWSRSGDGYT
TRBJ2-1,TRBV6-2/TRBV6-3,ASSLSGLAGLVEQF
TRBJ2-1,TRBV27,ASSHRDSTNEQF
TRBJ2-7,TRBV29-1,SGGQGWHEQY
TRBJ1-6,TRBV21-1,ASSKAQGEFTLH
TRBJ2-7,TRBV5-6,ASSLDRTTREQY
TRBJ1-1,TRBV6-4,ASREYWGQVDTEAF
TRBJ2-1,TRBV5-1,ASSFPSGRKNEQF
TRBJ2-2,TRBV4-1,ASTEVLPAGELF
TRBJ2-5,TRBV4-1,ASSQPPVGGIQETQY
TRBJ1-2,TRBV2,ATRVGTGLYGYT
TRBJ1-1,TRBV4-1,ASSQNPGGQTQNTEAF
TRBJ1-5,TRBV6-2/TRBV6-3,ASSYVGGNQPQH
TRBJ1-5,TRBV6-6,ASPGQGHSNQPQH
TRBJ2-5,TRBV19,ASSVQGEETQY
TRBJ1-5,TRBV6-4,ASSTGINQPQH
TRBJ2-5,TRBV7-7,ASSLGSGGLETQY
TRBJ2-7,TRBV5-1,ASRPDNSYEQY
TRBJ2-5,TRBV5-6,ASSLGQQETQY
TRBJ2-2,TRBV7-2,ASSLPGTGELF
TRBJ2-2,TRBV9,ASRTSLGTGELF
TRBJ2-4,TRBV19,ASSIQEGSVKNIQY
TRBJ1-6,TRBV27,ASSPWQGGALH
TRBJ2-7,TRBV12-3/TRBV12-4,ASSSGQANEQY
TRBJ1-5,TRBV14,ASSATGEWAQH
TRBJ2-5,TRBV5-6,ASSVGSTAVMETQY
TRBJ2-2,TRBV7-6,ASSSTLASDTGELF
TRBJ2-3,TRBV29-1,SVKQGAGTDTQY
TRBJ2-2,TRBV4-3,ASSQSSGTGELF
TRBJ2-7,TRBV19,ASSIKGYYEQY
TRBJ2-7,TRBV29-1,SVVNRDRGIYEQY
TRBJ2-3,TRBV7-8,ASSLVQGGTDTQY
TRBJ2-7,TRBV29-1,SVAGLAGGRVYEQY
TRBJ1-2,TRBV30,ACNVLRGADGYT
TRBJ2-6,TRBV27,ASSLTGGSGANVLT
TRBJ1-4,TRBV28,ASRSQNGWNEKLF
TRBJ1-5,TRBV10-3,AISERRQPQH
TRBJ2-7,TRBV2,ASNSGMGLYEQY
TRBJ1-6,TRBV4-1,ASSPGRGFGSPLH
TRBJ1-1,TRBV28,ASSSHPEGRGGTEAF